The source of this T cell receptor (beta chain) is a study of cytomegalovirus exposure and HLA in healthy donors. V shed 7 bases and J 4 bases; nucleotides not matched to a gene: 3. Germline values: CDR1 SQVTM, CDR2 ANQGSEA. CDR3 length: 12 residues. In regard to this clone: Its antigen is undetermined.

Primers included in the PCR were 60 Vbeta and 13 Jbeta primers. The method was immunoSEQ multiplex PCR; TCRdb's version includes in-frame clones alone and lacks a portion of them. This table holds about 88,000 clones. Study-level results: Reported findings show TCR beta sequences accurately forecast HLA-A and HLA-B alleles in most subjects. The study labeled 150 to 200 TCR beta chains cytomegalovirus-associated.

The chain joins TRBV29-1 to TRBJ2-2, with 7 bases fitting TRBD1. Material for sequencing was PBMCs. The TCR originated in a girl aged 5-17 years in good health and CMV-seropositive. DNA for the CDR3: TGCAGCGGTGGACAGGCCACCGGGGAGCTGTTTTTT. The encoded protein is CSGGQATGELFF.